Each of the 26 T cell receptor beta chains below was sequenced from the same sample in a study of beta chain features in type 1 diabetes. General study points: Moderate yet significant TCRB CDR3 shortening was seen in Type 1 diabetes patients in all four CD4+ subsets.

These TCRs' antigens remain unknown. Expressed TCRB transcripts were sequenced after all isolated RNA was converted to cDNA. Produced via immunoSEQ multiplex PCR; TCRdb's table is partial and in-frame only. The sample has 600,000 to 700,000 clones; roughly 12% are singletons. The sequenced material came from naive CD4+ T cells from blood. The receptors stem from a man aged 25-45 years with type 1 diabetes.

The chain recombines TRBV7-9 with TRBJ1-2; a weak D match, TRBD1 (5 bases). In germline, CDR1 is SEHNR, CDR2 FQNEAQ (reference sequence). The CDR3 is 13 amino acids. Trimming shortened V by 5 bases and J by 7 bases, and 14 bases separated the two germline ends. The CDR3 here is CASSRDWGSGYTF. For the CDR3, the DNA is TGTGCCAGCAGCAGGGACTGGGGTAGTGGCTACACCTTC.

The table lists this clone with a few counts. The gene calls are TRBV28 and TRBJ2-3, with 13 positions matching TRBD2. CDR1 is MDHEN and CDR2 is SYDVKM in the germline V gene. This CDR3 is 15 amino acids long. V lost 6 bases to trimming and J lost 4 bases; unmatched junction nucleotides: 4. The CDR3 DNA sequence: TGTGCCAGCAGACTAGCGGGGGGGACCCCAGATACGCAGTATTTT. It yields the protein CASRLAGGTPDTQYF.

DNA of the CDR3: TGTGCCAGCAGTTTAGGGCCAAGCAATCAGCCCCAGCATTTT. Amino acid sequence: CASSLGPSNQPQHF. The chain has TRBV27 and TRBJ1-5; unclear D gene. Trimming left V 2 bases short and J 1 base short, with 6 bases between. The germline V gene has CDR1 MNHEY and CDR2 SMNVEV (reference sequence). This CDR3 has 14 residues.

This clone was counted once. CDR3 nucleotides: TGTGCCAGCAGCTTAAACGGGGTCCAACCCTACGAGCAGTACTTC. This translates into CASSLNGVQPYEQYF. The chain joins TRBV7-9 to TRBJ2-7; TRBD2 might be the D (5 bases). Germline V gene sequence: CDR1 SEHNR, CDR2 FQNEAQ (reference sequence). Trimming pared 2 bases from V and 2 bases from J, leaving 13 bases between. The CDR3 is 15 residues long.

The rearrangement links TRBV11-2 to TRBJ2-3; D is uncertain. Germline lookup yields CDR1 SGHAT and CDR2 FQNNGV. V was cut by 5 bases and J by 2 bases, with 8 bases left in between. This CDR3 is built from 13 residues. CDR3 residues: CASSQAYTDTQYF. The DNA of the CDR3 is TGTGCCAGCAGCCAAGCATACACAGATACGCAGTATTTT.

On this clone: Additional DNA sequences in this sample encode the identical CDR3. The CDR3 DNA follows: TGTGCCAGCAGCCTAGGGACTGCTAACTATGGCTACACCTTC. It codes for CASSLGTANYGYTF. The gene calls are TRBV7-9 and TRBJ1-2, with D possibly matching TRBD1 (5 bases). The length of the CDR3 is 14 residues. V gave up 5 bases and J gave up 0 bases, with 10 bases separating them. Germline V CDR1 and CDR2: SEHNR, FQNEAQ (reference sequence).

This clone appeared a few times. The chain has TRBV2 and TRBJ2-7, with 8 bases identical to TRBD1. The CDR3 runs 13 residues. J was trimmed by 3 bases and V by 6 bases; bases with no gene match: 4. Germline assignment: CDR1 SNHLY and CDR2 FYNNEI. CDR3 DNA sequence: TGTGCCAGCAGGGCACAGGGGGTCTACGAGCAGTACTTC. It translates to CASRAQGVYEQYF. Supplemented by reference TRBV2 and TRBJ2-7, the full variable domain reads EPEVTQTPSHQVTQMGQEVILRCVPISNHLYFYWYRQILGQKVEFLVSFYNNEISEKSEIFDDQFSVERPDGSNFTLKIRSTKLEDSAMYFCASRAQGVYEQYFGPGTRLTVT.

In its sample, this clone was seen a few times. The chain is built from TRBV9 and TRBJ2-5; D is perhaps TRBD1 or TRBD2 (5 bases each). Germline CDR1 is SGDLS and CDR2 is YYNGEE. V lost 2 bases and J lost 4, with 12 bases in between. The CDR3 totals 14 residues. This CDR3 is CASSVGTQRETQYF. In nucleotides, the CDR3 is TGTGCCAGCAGCGTCGGGACCCAACGAGAGACCCAGTACTTC. The full variable domain, in which reference TRBV9 and TRBJ2-5 provide the parts outside the CDR3, is DSGVTQTPKHLITATGQRVTLRCSPRSGDLSVYWYQQSLDQGLQFLIQYYNGEERAKGNILERFSAQQFPDLHSELNLSSLELGDSALYFCASSVGTQRETQYFGPGTRLLVL.

The genes are TRBV7-2 and TRBJ2-1; the match to TRBD1 covers 7 bases. With V trimmed by 4 bases and J by 2 bases, 8 bases remained unmatched. The CDR3 is 16 residues long. In germline, CDR1 is SGHTA, CDR2 FQGNSA. Written as DNA, the CDR3 is TGTGCCAGCAGCTCCGGCCCGGACAGGCCCTACAATGAGCAGTTCTTC. It codes for CASSSGPDRPYNEQFF.

This clone occurred a few times. The chain combines TRBV7-9 with TRBJ1-1; D may be TRBD1 (5 bases). This CDR3 comprises 15 residues. The V and J ends lost 8 bases and 4 bases respectively, with 20 bases between them. Germline V lookup: CDR1 SEHNR, CDR2 FQNEAQ (reference sequence). The DNA for the CDR3 is TGTGCCAGCTTTTCAGGGAGGGATTTGCGCACTGAAGCTTTCTTT. Translation gives CASFSGRDLRTEAFF. The full variable domain, rest sourced from reference TRBV7-9 and TRBJ1-1, is DTGVSQNPRHKITKRGQNVTFRCDPISEHNRLYWYRQTLGQGPEFLTYFQNEAQLEKSRLLSDRFSAERPKGSFSTLEIQRTEQGDSAMYLCASFSGRDLRTEAFFGQGTRLTVV.

This clone was seen more than once but under ten times. The chain recombines TRBV27 with TRBJ2-7; possible D gene TRBD1, 5 bases. V was trimmed by 7 bases and J by 0 bases, leaving 16 bases between them. The length of the CDR3 is 15 residues. Germline V gives CDR1 MNHEY, CDR2 SMNVEV (reference sequence). The CDR3 sequence is CASMRVGLSSYEQYF. The CDR3 DNA reads as TGTGCCAGCATGAGAGTGGGGCTCAGCTCCTACGAGCAGTACTTC.

This clone was seen more than once but under ten times. The genes are TRBV6-5 and TRBJ1-2; no firm D call. Germline CDR1 is MNHEY and CDR2 is SVGAGI. CDR3 length: 11 amino acids. V shed 10 bases and J shed 2 bases, with 8 bases lying between them. The DNA for the CDR3 is TGTGCCACGCATAACAACTATGGCTACACCTTC. Translated, it gives CATHNNYGYTF.

The chain uses TRBV2 and TRBJ1-5; 9 bases map to TRBD1. Per germline, CDR1 SNHLY and CDR2 FYNNEI. The CDR3 runs to 13 residues. V trimming: 6 bases; J trimming: 7 bases; junction bases outside the gene matches: 4. CDR3 coding DNA: TGTGCCAGCAGAGGACAGGGGCGACAGCCCCAGCATTTT. This translates into CASRGQGRQPQHF.

The chain employs TRBV27 and TRBJ1-2; TRBD1 agrees at 7 bases. V shed 0 bases and J 4 bases; nucleotides not matched to a gene: 2. Germline loops: CDR1 MNHEY, CDR2 SMNVEV (reference sequence). The CDR3 spans 14 residues. The CDR3 bases are TGTGCCAGCAGTTTATCCCGGGACAGCTATGGCTACACCTTC. It yields the protein CASSLSRDSYGYTF.

As DNA, the CDR3 is TGTGCCACCAGCGGCTTGAATACCTATCAGCCCCAGCATTTT. Protein: CATSGLNTYQPQHF. This chain joins TRBV15 and TRBJ1-5; D remains unclear. Trimming shortened V by 5 bases and J by 5 bases, and 13 bases separated the two germline ends. CDR3 length: 14 amino acids. Germline values: CDR1 LNHNV, CDR2 YYDKDF (reference sequence). Combining the CDR3 with reference TRBV15 and TRBJ1-5 gives the whole variable domain DAMVIQNPRYQVTQFGKPVTLSCSQTLNHNVMYWYQQKSSQAPKLLFHYYDKDFNNEADTPDNFQSRRPNTSFCFLDIRSPGLGDTAMYLCATSGLNTYQPQHFGDGTRLSIL.

The V gene is TRBV9, the J gene TRBJ1-2; D gene unclear. Germline loops: CDR1 SGDLS, CDR2 YYNGEE. The CDR3 runs 13 residues. Trimming removed 1 base at V and 5 bases at J, with 9 bases between. CDR3 DNA: TGTGCCAGCAGCGTAAGGCGGACTTATGGCTACACCTTC. Its translation: CASSVRRTYGYTF.

The chain carries TRBV6-6 and TRBJ2-3; a possible D gene is TRBD2 (6 bases). The CDR3 runs 14 residues. V dropped 4 bases and J dropped 3 bases, with 11 bases sitting between them. Germline V gives CDR1 MNHNY, CDR2 SVGAGI (reference sequence). The CDR3 is CASSFLASTDTQYF. In DNA, the CDR3 is TGTGCCAGCAGTTTCCTAGCGTCAACAGATACGCAGTATTTT.

The chain joins TRBV7-2 to TRBJ1-2; the D is unclear. Per the germline V gene, CDR1 is SGHTA and CDR2 is FQGNSA. The CDR3 totals 16 residues. Trimming stripped 2 bases from V and 3 bases from J, with 16 bases between. CDR3 region: CASSLKVHSDDYGYTF. CDR3 bases: TGTGCCAGCAGCTTAAAGGTTCACAGCGACGACTATGGCTACACCTTC.

The V and J genes are TRBV7-8 and TRBJ1-5; D is unclear. V was shortened by 3 bases and J by 2 bases, with 11 bases between the two germline ends. CDR1 and CDR2 (germline): SGHVS, FQNEAQ. The CDR3 extends over 15 amino acids. The chain's CDR3 is CASSLVDGGNQPQHF. CDR3 coding DNA: TGTGCCAGCAGCTTGGTGGACGGGGGCAATCAGCCCCAGCATTTT.

The V and J genes are TRBV2 and TRBJ2-7, with 12 bases aligning to TRBD1. J gave up 5 bases and V 6 bases, and 5 bases lay outside the gene matches. The CDR3 spans 14 residues. The germline CDR1 and CDR2 sequences are SNHLY and FYNNEI. CDR3 DNA: TGTGCCAGCAGGAGGGACAGGGGGCCCAACGAGCAGTACTTC. It is translated as CASRRDRGPNEQYF.

J is TRBJ2-4 and V is TRBV6-5, with 7 bases matching TRBD1. Trimming at V came to 6 bases and at J to 6 bases, leaving 11 bases not matched to a gene. Germline loops: CDR1 MNHEY, CDR2 SVGAGI. This CDR3 is 15 amino acids long. CDR3 bases: TGTGCCAGCAGGCCCACAGGGGTCGAGGGAAACATTCAGTACTTC. This codes for CASRPTGVEGNIQYF.

This sequence joins TRBV7-8 and TRBJ1-4; D uncertain. The germline V gene encodes CDR1 SGHVS and CDR2 FQNEAQ. Trimming left V 9 bases short and J 8 bases short, with 13 bases between. The CDR3 consists of 12 residues. This CDR3 reads CASRESGEKLFF. CDR3 in DNA: TGTGCCAGTAGGGAATCGGGCGAAAAACTGTTTTTT.

The table lists this clone with a few counts. One end of the junction varies from germline; a read error may be responsible. The J gene is TRBJ2-5, the V gene TRBV7-8; D remains unclear. CDR1 and CDR2 from the germline V gene are SGHVS and FQNEAQ. There are 14 residues in the CDR3. CDR3 DNA sequence: TGTGCCAGCAACTTAGGGCAGCTTCAAGAGACCCAGTACTTC. Amino acid sequence: CASNLGQLQETQYF.

This clone occurred a few times. The chain recombines TRBV7-2 with TRBJ2-1, with 7 bases aligning to TRBD2. The CDR3 covers 12 residues. Trimming took 2 bases from V and 15 from J; bases not matched to a gene: 7. Germline assignment: CDR1 SGHTA and CDR2 FQGNSA. CDR3 in amino acids: CASSLMGGWMFF. CDR3 coding DNA: TGTGCCAGCAGCTTAATGGGAGGGTGGATGTTCTTC.

The rearrangement joins TRBV9 to TRBJ2-3, with 10 bases matching TRBD1. Germline CDR1 reads SGDLS; CDR2 reads YYNGEE. The CDR3 contains 15 residues. Trimming at V came to 3 bases and at J to 2 bases, leaving 3 bases not matched to a gene. The CDR3 coding sequence is TGTGCCAGCAGCGGAGGGACAGGGGACACAGATACGCAGTATTTT. Its translation is CASSGGTGDTDTQYF.

This clone has a handful of counts. The rearrangement joins TRBV19 to TRBJ2-2, with 12 bases identical to TRBD1. The V and J ends lost 5 bases and 4 bases, in that order; junction bases with no gene match: 8. This CDR3 comprises 17 residues. Germline V gene lookup returns CDR1 LNHDA and CDR2 SQIVND (reference sequence). The CDR3 region has the DNA TGTGCCAGTAGTGCCGGGACAGGGGGCGCGGGCACCGGGGAGCTGTTTTTT. It yields the protein CASSAGTGGAGTGELFF.